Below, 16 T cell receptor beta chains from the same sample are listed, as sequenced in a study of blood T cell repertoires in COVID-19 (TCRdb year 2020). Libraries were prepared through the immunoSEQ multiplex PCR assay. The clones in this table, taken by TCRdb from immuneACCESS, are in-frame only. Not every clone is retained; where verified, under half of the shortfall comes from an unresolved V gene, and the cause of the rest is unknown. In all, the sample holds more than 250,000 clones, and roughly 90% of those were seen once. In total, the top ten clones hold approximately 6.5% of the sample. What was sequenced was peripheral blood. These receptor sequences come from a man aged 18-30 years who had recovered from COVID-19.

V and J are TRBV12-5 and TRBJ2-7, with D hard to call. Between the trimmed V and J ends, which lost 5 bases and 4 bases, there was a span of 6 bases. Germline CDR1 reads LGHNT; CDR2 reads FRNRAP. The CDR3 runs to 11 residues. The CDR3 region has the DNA TGTGCTAGTGGTCGTAATTACGAGCAGTACTTC. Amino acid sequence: CASGRNYEQYF.

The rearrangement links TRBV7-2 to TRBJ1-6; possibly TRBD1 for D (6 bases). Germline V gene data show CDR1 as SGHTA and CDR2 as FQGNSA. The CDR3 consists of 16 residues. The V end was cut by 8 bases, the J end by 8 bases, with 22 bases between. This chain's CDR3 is CASDGQSSSGDSPLHF. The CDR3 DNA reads TGTGCCAGCGATGGACAGTCGAGCTCTGGTGATTCACCCCTCCACTTT.

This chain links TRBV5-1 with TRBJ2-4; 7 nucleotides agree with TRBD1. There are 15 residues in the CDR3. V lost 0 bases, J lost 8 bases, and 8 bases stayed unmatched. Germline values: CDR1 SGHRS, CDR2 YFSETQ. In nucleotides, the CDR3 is TGCGCCAGCAGCTTGGGAGACAGGGCGCGAGACATTCAGTACTTC. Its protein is CASSLGDRARDIQYF.

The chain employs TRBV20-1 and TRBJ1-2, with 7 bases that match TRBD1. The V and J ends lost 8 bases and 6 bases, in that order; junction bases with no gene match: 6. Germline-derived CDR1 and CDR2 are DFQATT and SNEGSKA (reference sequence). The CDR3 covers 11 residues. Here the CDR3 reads CSPRTGDGYTF. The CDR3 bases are TGCAGTCCAAGGACAGGAGATGGCTACACCTTC.

For the CDR3, the DNA is TGTGCCAGTACCCCGTTGGACAGGGGCCATGGCTACACCTTC. It codes for CASTPLDRGHGYTF. The rearrangement links TRBV19 to TRBJ1-2; 9 bases map to TRBD1. V gave up 7 bases and J gave up 6 bases; unmatched junction bases: 9. Germline CDR1 LNHDA, CDR2 SQIVND (reference sequence). The CDR3 has 14 residues.

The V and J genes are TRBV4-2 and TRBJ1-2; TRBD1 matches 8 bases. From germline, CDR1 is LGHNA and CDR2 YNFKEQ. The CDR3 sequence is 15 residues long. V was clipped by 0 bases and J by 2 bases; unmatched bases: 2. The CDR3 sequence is CASSQDGQGNYGYTF. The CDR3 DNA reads TGTGCCAGCAGCCAAGACGGACAGGGCAACTATGGCTACACCTTC.

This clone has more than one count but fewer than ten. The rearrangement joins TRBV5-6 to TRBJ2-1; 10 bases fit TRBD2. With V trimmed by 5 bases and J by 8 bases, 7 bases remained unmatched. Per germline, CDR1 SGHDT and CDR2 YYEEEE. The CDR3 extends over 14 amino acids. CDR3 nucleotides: TGTGCCAGCAGTTGGATAGCGGGAGGTCATGAGCAGTTCTTC. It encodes CASSWIAGGHEQFF.

In DNA form, the CDR3 reads TGTGCCAGCAGCTTAGGGACAGGGAACACTGAAGCTTTCTTT. It specifies CASSLGTGNTEAFF. The chain carries TRBV11-3 and TRBJ1-1; 7 bases agree with TRBD1. There are 14 residues in the CDR3. With 1 base clipped from V and 1 base from J, the junction kept 0 bases outside the gene matches. Germline CDR1 reads SGHNT; CDR2 reads YENEEA.

Written as DNA, the CDR3 is TGTGCCAGCAGAGAAACCAGGGTGGGCTATGGCTACACCTTC. Residues: CASRETRVGYGYTF. The chain employs TRBV2 and TRBJ1-2; D possibly corresponds to TRBD1 (5 bases). This CDR3 has 14 residues. Germline assignment: CDR1 SNHLY and CDR2 FYNNEI. The V gene lost 6 bases and the J gene lost 4 bases, with 15 bases spanning the gap.

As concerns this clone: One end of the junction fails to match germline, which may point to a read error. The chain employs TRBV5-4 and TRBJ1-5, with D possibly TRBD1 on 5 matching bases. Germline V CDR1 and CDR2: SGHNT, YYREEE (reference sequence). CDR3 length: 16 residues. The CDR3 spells CANSSGGGNGNQPQHF. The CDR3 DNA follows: TGTGCCAACAGCTCCGGCGGGGGGAATGGTAATCAGCCCCAGCATTTT. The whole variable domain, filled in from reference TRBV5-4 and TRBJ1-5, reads ETGVTQSPTHLIKTRGQQVTLRCSSQSGHNTVSWYQQALGQGPQFIFQYYREEENGRGNFPPRFSGLQFPNYSSELNVNALELDDSALYLCANSSGGGNGNQPQHFGDGTRLSIL.

In DNA, the CDR3 is TGTGCCAGCAGTTACTCGAAGGGGACAGGGGAAGAAAAACTGTTTTTT. Translated, it gives CASSYSKGTGEEKLFF. This chain uses TRBV6-5 with TRBJ1-4; 10 bases are a match to TRBD1. This CDR3 has 16 amino acids. CDR1 is MNHEY and CDR2 is SVGAGI in the germline V gene. J was trimmed by 8 bases and V by 0 bases; bases with no gene match: 6.

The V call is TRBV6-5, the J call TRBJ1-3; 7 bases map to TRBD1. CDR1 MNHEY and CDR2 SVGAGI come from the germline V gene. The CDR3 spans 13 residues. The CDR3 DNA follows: TGTGCTATCCGGGACAGCTCTGGAAACACCATATATTTT. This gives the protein CAIRDSSGNTIYF.

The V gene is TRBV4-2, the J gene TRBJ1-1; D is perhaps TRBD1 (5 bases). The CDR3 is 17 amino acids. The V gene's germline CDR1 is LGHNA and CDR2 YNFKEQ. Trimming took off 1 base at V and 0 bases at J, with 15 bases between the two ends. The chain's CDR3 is CASSQGGLGRLNTEAFF. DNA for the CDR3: TGTGCCAGCAGCCAAGGGGGCCTTGGGAGGCTGAACACTGAAGCTTTCTTT.

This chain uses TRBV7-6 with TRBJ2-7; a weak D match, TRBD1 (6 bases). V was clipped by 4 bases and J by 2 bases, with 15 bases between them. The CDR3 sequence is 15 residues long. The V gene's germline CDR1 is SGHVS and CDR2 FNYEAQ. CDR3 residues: CASSSGTGKAYEQYF. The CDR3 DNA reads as TGTGCCAGCAGCTCCGGCACAGGGAAGGCCTACGAGCAGTACTTC. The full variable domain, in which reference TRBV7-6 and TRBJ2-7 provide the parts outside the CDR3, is GAGVSQSPRYKVTKRGQDVALRCDPISGHVSLYWYRQALGQGPEFLTYFNYEAQQDKSGLPNDRFSAERPEGSISTLTIQRTEQRDSAMYRCASSSGTGKAYEQYFGPGTRLTVT.

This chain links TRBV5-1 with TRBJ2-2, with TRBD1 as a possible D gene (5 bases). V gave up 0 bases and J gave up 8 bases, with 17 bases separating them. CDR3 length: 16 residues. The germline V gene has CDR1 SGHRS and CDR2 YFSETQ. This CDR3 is CASSLEGLSFSGELFF. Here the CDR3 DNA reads TGCGCCAGCAGCTTGGAGGGGCTTTCGTTCTCGGGGGAGCTGTTTTTT.

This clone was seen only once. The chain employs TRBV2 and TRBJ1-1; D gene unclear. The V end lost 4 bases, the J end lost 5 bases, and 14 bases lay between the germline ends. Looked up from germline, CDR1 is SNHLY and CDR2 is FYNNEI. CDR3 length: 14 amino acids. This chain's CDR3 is CASSVEGSMTEAFF. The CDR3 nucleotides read TGTGCCAGCAGTGTAGAAGGGAGTATGACTGAAGCTTTCTTT. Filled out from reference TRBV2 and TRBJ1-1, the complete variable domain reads EPEVTQTPSHQVTQMGQEVILRCVPISNHLYFYWYRQILGQKVEFLVSFYNNEISEKSEIFDDQFSVERPDGSNFTLKIRSTKLEDSAMYFCASSVEGSMTEAFFGQGTRLTVV.